These T cell receptor beta chains were read from a single sample in a study of blood T cell repertoires in COVID-19. This table comes from immunoSEQ multiplex PCR, and its TCRdb copy is limited to in-frame clones, with some not included. The sample includes 50,000 to 80,000 clones, roughly 82% seen only once; the top ten take 5.5% to 6%. Sequencing was carried out using peripheral blood. The receptors were sampled from a woman in her sixties or seventies with acute or convalescent COVID-19. CDR3s include the opening cysteine and the closing phenylalanine or tryptophan. Fields, in order: D gene, J gene, clone size, V gene, CDR3 protein, CDR3 DNA. D genes are given only for firm matches. A clone size is listed for some rows: how often the clone was seen (once, few, many), or a class if it is expanded.

d_call: -; j_call: TRBJ1-3; clone_size: once; v_call: TRBV18; cdr3_aa: CASSATGGILNTIYF; cdr3_nt: TGTGCCAGCTCAGCGACCGGGGGGATCTTAAACACCATATATTTT
d_call: -; j_call: TRBJ1-1; clone_size: -; v_call: TRBV7-3; cdr3_aa: CASSSHPQGVSEAFF; cdr3_nt: TGTGCCAGCAGCTCCCACCCCCAAGGGGTGTCTGAAGCTTTCTTT
d_call: TRBD1; j_call: TRBJ2-2; clone_size: -; v_call: TRBV6-1; cdr3_aa: CASSLRQGASGELFF; cdr3_nt: TGTGCCAGCAGTTTAAGACAGGGGGCCTCCGGGGAGCTGTTTTTT
d_call: -; j_call: TRBJ1-3; clone_size: few; v_call: TRBV6-5; cdr3_aa: CASGFDRSGNTIYF; cdr3_nt: TGTGCCAGCGGGTTTGACAGGTCTGGAAACACCATATATTTT
d_call: TRBD1; j_call: TRBJ1-1; clone_size: -; v_call: TRBV27; cdr3_aa: CASSIKPGQLMNTEAFF; cdr3_nt: TGTGCCAGCAGTATCAAACCGGGACAGCTTATGAACACTGAAGCTTTCTTT
d_call: -; j_call: TRBJ2-1; clone_size: -; v_call: TRBV19; cdr3_aa: CASSALVGGPSSYNEQFF; cdr3_nt: TGTGCCAGTAGTGCTCTTGTCGGCGGCCCAAGCTCCTACAATGAGCAGTTCTTC
d_call: -; j_call: TRBJ1-2; clone_size: -; v_call: TRBV6-2/TRBV6-3; cdr3_aa: CASSLGANYGYTF; cdr3_nt: TGTGCCAGCAGCCTGGGGGCCAACTATGGCTACACCTTC
d_call: TRBD2; j_call: TRBJ2-1; clone_size: -; v_call: TRBV19; cdr3_aa: CASSSGLAGGRKYNEQFF; cdr3_nt: TGTGCCAGTAGCTCTGGACTAGCGGGGGGTCGAAAATACAATGAGCAGTTCTTC
d_call: -; j_call: TRBJ2-7; clone_size: few; v_call: TRBV13; cdr3_aa: CASSSRFGRYYEQYF; cdr3_nt: TGTGCCAGCAGCTCGAGGTTTGGCCGGTACTACGAGCAGTACTTC
d_call: TRBD1; j_call: TRBJ2-7; clone_size: -; v_call: TRBV6-6; cdr3_aa: CASSRGLPGTGPYEQYF; cdr3_nt: TGTGCCAGCAGTCGGGGGCTACCCGGGACAGGTCCCTACGAGCAGTACTTC
d_call: TRBD1; j_call: TRBJ1-1; clone_size: -; v_call: TRBV3-1/TRBV3-2; cdr3_aa: CASSPGQGVTEAFF; cdr3_nt: TGTGCCAGCAGCCCGGGACAGGGAGTGACTGAAGCTTTCTTT
d_call: -; j_call: TRBJ2-6; clone_size: -; v_call: TRBV10-3; cdr3_aa: CAISESGSGANVLTF; cdr3_nt: TGTGCCATCAGTGAGTCCGGGTCTGGGGCCAACGTCCTGACTTTC
d_call: -; j_call: TRBJ1-4; clone_size: -; v_call: TRBV7-6; cdr3_aa: CASSLELGGGEKLFF; cdr3_nt: TGTGCCAGCAGCTTAGAATTGGGGGGTGGCGAAAAACTGTTTTTT
d_call: TRBD1; j_call: TRBJ2-5; clone_size: -; v_call: TRBV19; cdr3_aa: CASSIFPPFSGQGKMETQYF; cdr3_nt: TGTGCCAGTAGTATCTTCCCCCCCTTTTCAGGACAGGGGAAGATGGAGACCCAGTACTTC
d_call: -; j_call: TRBJ2-7; clone_size: once; v_call: TRBV5-6; cdr3_aa: CASTQLDYEQYF; cdr3_nt: TGTGCCAGCACCCAGCTAGACTACGAGCAGTACTTC
d_call: -; j_call: TRBJ1-1; clone_size: -; v_call: TRBV3-1/TRBV3-2; cdr3_aa: CASSPQGNTEAFF; cdr3_nt: TGTGCCAGCAGCCCGCAGGGGAACACTGAAGCTTTCTTT
d_call: -; j_call: TRBJ1-3; clone_size: -; v_call: TRBV4-1; cdr3_aa: CASSQEGGGGLRNTIYF; cdr3_nt: TGCGCCAGCAGCCAAGAAGGGGGTGGTGGGTTACGAAACACCATATATTTT
d_call: -; j_call: TRBJ1-1; clone_size: once; v_call: TRBV19; cdr3_aa: CASTLGAGHAFF; cdr3_nt: TGTGCCAGTACCCTGGGGGCCGGGCACGCTTTCTTT
d_call: -; j_call: TRBJ2-7; clone_size: -; v_call: TRBV18; cdr3_aa: CASSPPRGSAYEQYF; cdr3_nt: TGTGCCAGCTCACCACCGCGGGGTTCAGCCTACGAGCAGTACTTC
d_call: -; j_call: TRBJ2-1; clone_size: -; v_call: TRBV10-3; cdr3_aa: CAISEPARGNEQFF; cdr3_nt: TGTGCCATCAGTGAGCCGGCTCGGGGCAATGAGCAGTTCTTC
d_call: -; j_call: TRBJ1-2; clone_size: -; v_call: TRBV5-5; cdr3_aa: CASSLGGSNIGYTF; cdr3_nt: TGTGCCAGCAGCTTGGGCGGGTCGAATATTGGCTACACCTTC
d_call: -; j_call: TRBJ1-2; clone_size: -; v_call: TRBV11-2; cdr3_aa: CASSLEAGVVYGYTF; cdr3_nt: TGTGCCAGCAGCTTAGAGGCAGGGGTCGTCTATGGCTACACCTTC
d_call: -; j_call: TRBJ2-1; clone_size: -; v_call: TRBV3-1/TRBV3-2; cdr3_aa: CASSQVGGHNEQFF; cdr3_nt: TGTGCCAGCAGCCAAGTCGGGGGGCACAATGAGCAGTTCTTC
d_call: -; j_call: TRBJ2-7; clone_size: medium-sized; v_call: TRBV27; cdr3_aa: CASSLRGVNYEQYF; cdr3_nt: TGTGCCAGCAGTTTAAGAGGAGTTAACTACGAGCAGTACTTC
d_call: -; j_call: TRBJ1-2; clone_size: -; v_call: TRBV5-4; cdr3_aa: CASSFGTGDYYGYTF; cdr3_nt: TGTGCCAGCAGCTTCGGAACCGGGGACTACTATGGCTACACCTTC
d_call: TRBD1; j_call: TRBJ1-6; clone_size: -; v_call: TRBV2; cdr3_aa: CASMAGTGYSPLHF; cdr3_nt: TGTGCCAGCATGGCCGGGACAGGGTATTCACCCCTCCACTTT
d_call: -; j_call: TRBJ1-5; clone_size: -; v_call: TRBV2; cdr3_aa: CASSETGQSQPQHF; cdr3_nt: TGTGCCAGCAGTGAAACTGGGCAGTCGCAGCCCCAGCATTTT
d_call: -; j_call: TRBJ1-2; clone_size: -; v_call: TRBV24-1; cdr3_aa: CATSDSGHTYGYTF; cdr3_nt: TGTGCCACCAGTGACTCCGGACATACCTATGGCTACACCTTC
d_call: TRBD1; j_call: TRBJ1-1; clone_size: -; v_call: TRBV3-1/TRBV3-2; cdr3_aa: CASSDWGQNEAFF; cdr3_nt: TGTGCCAGCAGCGACTGGGGACAGAATGAAGCTTTCTTT